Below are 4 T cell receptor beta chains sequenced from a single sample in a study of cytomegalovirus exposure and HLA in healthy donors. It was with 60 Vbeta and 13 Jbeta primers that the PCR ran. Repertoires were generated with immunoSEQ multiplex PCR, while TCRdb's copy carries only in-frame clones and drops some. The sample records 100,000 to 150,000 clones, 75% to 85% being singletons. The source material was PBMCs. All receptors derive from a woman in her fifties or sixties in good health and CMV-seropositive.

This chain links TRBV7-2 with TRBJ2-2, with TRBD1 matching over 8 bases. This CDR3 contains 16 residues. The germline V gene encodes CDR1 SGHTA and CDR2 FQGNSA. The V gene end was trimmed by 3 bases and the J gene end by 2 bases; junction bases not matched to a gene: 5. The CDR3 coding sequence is TGTGCCAGCAGCTTCGGACAGGGTCCCAACACCGGGGAGCTGTTTTTT. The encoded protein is CASSFGQGPNTGELFF. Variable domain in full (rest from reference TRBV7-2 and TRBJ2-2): GAGVSQSPSNKVTEKGKDVELRCDPISGHTALYWYRQSLGQGLEFLIYFQGNSAPDKSGLPSDRFSAERTGGSVSTLTIQRTQQEDSAVYLCASSFGQGPNTGELFFGEGSRLTVL.

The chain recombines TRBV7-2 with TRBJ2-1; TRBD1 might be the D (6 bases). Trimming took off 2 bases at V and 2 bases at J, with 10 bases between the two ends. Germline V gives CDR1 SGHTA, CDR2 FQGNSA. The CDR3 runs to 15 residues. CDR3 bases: TGTGCCAGCAGCTTACTTGGGGGCACCTACAATGAGCAGTTCTTC. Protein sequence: CASSLLGGTYNEQFF.

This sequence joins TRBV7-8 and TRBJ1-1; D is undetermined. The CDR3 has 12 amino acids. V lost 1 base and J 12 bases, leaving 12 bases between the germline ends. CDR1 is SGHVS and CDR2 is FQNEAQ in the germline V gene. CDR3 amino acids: CASSLVRHPTFF. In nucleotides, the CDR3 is TGTGCCAGCAGCTTAGTCCGACACCCCACTTTCTTT.

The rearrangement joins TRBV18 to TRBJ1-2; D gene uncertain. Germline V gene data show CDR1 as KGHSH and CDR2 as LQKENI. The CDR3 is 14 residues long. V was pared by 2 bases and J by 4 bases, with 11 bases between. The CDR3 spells CASSPGGPGYGYTF. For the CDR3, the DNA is TGTGCCAGCTCACCAGGAGGGCCGGGCTATGGCTACACCTTC.